The source of this T cell receptor beta chain is a study of blood T cell repertoires in COVID-19. Measured with immunoSEQ multiplex PCR; TCRdb has only the in-frame clones, and not every one. The data show 190,000 or so clones, approximately 86% seen once. This CDR3 comprises 13 residues. Per the germline V gene, CDR1 is SNHLY and CDR2 is FYNNEI. The J segment lost 8 bases and the V segment lost 7 bases, leaving 6 bases of the junction unmatched. V gene TRBV2 combines with J gene TRBJ1-2; 11 bases line up with TRBD1. Material for sequencing was PBMCs or T cells enriched from blood (not recorded which). This sequence was found in a woman between 25 and 40 years old who had been exposed to COVID-19. The CDR3 protein is CASIGQGASGYTF. As DNA, the CDR3 is TGTGCCAGCATTGGACAGGGGGCGTCGGGCTACACCTTC.